Each of the 32 T cell receptor beta chains below was sequenced from the same sample in a study of blood T cell repertoires in COVID-19. This table comes from immunoSEQ multiplex PCR, and its TCRdb copy is limited to in-frame clones, with some not included. Among 270,000 or so clones listed, approximately 91% were seen once. What was sequenced was PBMCs or T cells enriched from blood (not recorded which). These receptor sequences come from a woman in her forties with acute COVID-19.

By share, this clone counts as medium-sized (0.01 to 0.1%). The rearrangement uses TRBV5-6 and TRBJ1-3, with 8 nucleotides matching TRBD1. Per germline, CDR1 SGHDT and CDR2 YYEEEE. V gave up 3 bases and J gave up 3 bases; unmatched junction bases: 2. This CDR3 contains 14 residues. The CDR3 nucleotides read TGTGCCAGCAGCTGGACAGGGTTTGGAAACACCATATATTTT. Protein: CASSWTGFGNTIYF. The whole variable domain, filled in from reference TRBV5-6 and TRBJ1-3, reads DAGVTQSPTHLIKTRGQQVTLRCSPKSGHDTVSWYQQALGQGPQFIFQYYEEEERQRGNFPDRFSGHQFPNYSSELNVNALLLGDSALYLCASSWTGFGNTIYFGEGSWLTVV.

This chain joins TRBV29-1 and TRBJ2-1; TRBD2 matches 9 bases. The CDR3 length is 16 residues. Trimming at V came to 0 bases and at J to 7 bases, leaving 10 bases not matched to a gene. From germline, CDR1 is SQVTM and CDR2 ANQGSEA. The CDR3 here is CSVEDRLAGALNEQFF. Here the CDR3 DNA reads TGCAGCGTTGAAGATCGTTTAGCGGGGGCCCTAAATGAGCAGTTCTTC.

This clone was detected once. The chain joins TRBV25-1 to TRBJ2-5; 8 bases agree with TRBD1. V lost 4 bases and J lost 1; bases outside the gene matches: 11. The CDR3 sequence is 17 residues long. Germline CDR1 is MGHDK and CDR2 is SYGVNS. CDR3: CASSVKPGQDFQETQYF. The CDR3 DNA sequence: TGTGCCAGCAGTGTAAAGCCGGGACAGGATTTCCAAGAGACCCAGTACTTC.

The rearrangement uses TRBV30 and TRBJ1-4; the D gene is possibly TRBD1 (5 bases). Trimming cost V 2 bases and J 3 bases, with 13 bases left between them. Germline V gene lookup returns CDR1 GTSNPN and CDR2 SVGIG (reference sequence). There are 15 residues in the CDR3. The DNA of the CDR3 is TGTGCCTGGAGTTCGGGGAGGGGAGCTAATGAAAAACTGTTTTTT. Translating gives CAWSSGRGANEKLFF. Full variable domain (rest looked up from reference TRBV30 and TRBJ1-4): SQTIHQWPATLVQPVGSPLSLECTVEGTSNPNLYWYRQAAGRGLQLLFYSVGIGQISSEVPQNLSASRPQDRQFILSSKKLLLSDSGFYLCAWSSGRGANEKLFFGSGTQLSVL.

V and J are TRBV6-5 and TRBJ2-3, with D tentatively TRBD1 (5 bases). In germline, CDR1 is MNHEY, CDR2 SVGAGI. V gave up 6 bases and J gave up 2 bases, with 15 bases separating them. CDR3 length equals 15 residues. CDR3 region: CASSQRQKNTDTQYF. The CDR3 coding sequence is TGTGCCAGCAGCCAGAGACAGAAAAACACAGATACGCAGTATTTT.

Note on this clone: Different DNA sequences within this sample yield the same CDR3. V and J are TRBV2 and TRBJ1-5; D is perhaps TRBD1 (5 bases). This CDR3 contains 13 residues. The ends were cut back, 3 bases at V and 6 bases at J, with 9 bases in the middle. Germline lookup yields CDR1 SNHLY and CDR2 FYNNEI. As DNA, the CDR3 is TGTGCCAGCAGTGACCGGGGGACTCAGCCCCAGCATTTT. Protein sequence: CASSDRGTQPQHF.

The chain links TRBV2 to TRBJ1-1, with D tentatively TRBD1 (5 bases). CDR1 is SNHLY and CDR2 is FYNNEI in the germline V gene. CDR3 length equals 15 residues. Deletions cut 3 bases from V and 1 base from J, with 12 bases between. The CDR3 sequence: CASSDPGLSNTEAFF. CDR3 DNA sequence: TGTGCCAGCAGTGACCCGGGACTTTCGAACACTGAAGCTTTCTTT. Full variable domain (outside the CDR3, taken from reference TRBV2 and TRBJ1-1): EPEVTQTPSHQVTQMGQEVILRCVPISNHLYFYWYRQILGQKVEFLVSFYNNEISEKSEIFDDQFSVERPDGSNFTLKIRSTKLEDSAMYFCASSDPGLSNTEAFFGQGTRLTVV.

The chain joins TRBV7-2 to TRBJ2-1; 7 bases are shared with TRBD1. The V segment lost 5 bases and the J segment 0 bases; nucleotides outside the gene matches: 4. The CDR3 totals 15 residues. Looked up from germline, CDR1 is SGHTA and CDR2 is FQGNSA. CDR3 coding DNA: TGTGCCAGCAGCCTGACAGGGAGCTCCTACAATGAGCAGTTCTTC. Amino acid sequence: CASSLTGSSYNEQFF.

The chain couples TRBV19 to TRBJ2-7, with TRBD2 identical over 8 bases. Germline V gene sequence: CDR1 LNHDA, CDR2 SQIVND (reference sequence). The CDR3 runs to 14 residues. The trim removed 6 bases at V and 1 base at J, leaving 5 bases unmatched. The CDR3 nucleotides read TGTGCCAGTAGCCCCGGGGGGGGTTCCTACGAGCAGTACTTC. Its protein is CASSPGGGSYEQYF.

V is TRBV4-3 and J is TRBJ1-2; TRBD1 might be the D (5 bases). The CDR3 extends over 17 amino acids. Germline CDR1 is LGHNA and CDR2 is YSLEER. V was cut by 0 bases and J by 5 bases, with 19 bases left in between. DNA for the CDR3: TGCGCCAGCAGCCAAGAGGGGCTACCGGATTCCACTTATGGCTACACCTTC. This translates into CASSQEGLPDSTYGYTF.

In the case of this clone: This may arise from a read error, as a much more abundant clone is one base away. This chain links TRBV4-3 with TRBJ2-3, with 7 bases aligning to TRBD2. J lost 0 bases, V lost 3 bases, and 6 bases had no gene match. This CDR3 has 16 amino acids. Germline V gives CDR1 LGHNA, CDR2 YSLEER. CDR3 sequence (DNA): TGCGCCAGCAGCCATGGGGCGGGAGCTAGCACAGATACGCAGTATTTT. Protein sequence: CASSHGAGASTDTQYF.

This chain links TRBV7-6 with TRBJ1-1, with TRBD1 matching over 7 bases. Losses at the gene ends were 1 base for V and 1 base for J; bases not matched to a gene: 3. This CDR3 spans 15 amino acids. Looked up from germline, CDR1 is SGHVS and CDR2 is FNYEAQ. The CDR3 is CASSLVAGGNTEAFF. The CDR3 coding sequence is TGTGCCAGCAGCTTAGTAGCAGGGGGGAACACTGAAGCTTTCTTT.

The chain links TRBV4-1 to TRBJ2-5; the match to TRBD2 covers 8 bases. V gave up 6 bases and J gave up 4 bases; unmatched junction bases: 7. The CDR3 is 14 amino acids. Germline V gives CDR1 MGHRA, CDR2 YSYEKL. The CDR3, as DNA: TGCGCCAGCAGGGGAGCGGGGGCCAGAGAGACCCAGTACTTC. This translates into CASRGAGARETQYF.

CDR3 amino acids: CASSLDPGKFYEQYF. For the CDR3, the DNA is TGTGCCAGCAGCTTGGACCCAGGGAAATTTTACGAGCAGTACTTC. The rearrangement uses TRBV5-4 and TRBJ2-7; possible D gene TRBD1, 5 bases. This CDR3 region has 15 residues. CDR1 and CDR2 from the germline V gene are SGHNT and YYREEE (reference sequence). Trimming took off 0 bases at V and 4 bases at J, with 14 bases between the two ends. Full variable domain (outside the CDR3, taken from reference TRBV5-4 and TRBJ2-7): ETGVTQSPTHLIKTRGQQVTLRCSSQSGHNTVSWYQQALGQGPQFIFQYYREEENGRGNFPPRFSGLQFPNYSSELNVNALELDDSALYLCASSLDPGKFYEQYFGPGTRLTVT.

This rearrangement joins TRBV10-3 to TRBJ2-1; the match to TRBD2 covers 13 bases. CDR3 size: 14 residues. Germline loops: CDR1 ENHRY, CDR2 SYGVKD. Trimming took 6 bases from V and 9 from J; bases not matched to a gene: 5. The CDR3: CAIRWTSGRGEQFF. CDR3 bases: TGTGCCATCAGGTGGACTAGCGGGAGAGGTGAGCAGTTCTTC.

The chain joins TRBV2 to TRBJ2-3; 13 nucleotides match TRBD2. V lost 8 bases and J lost 2; bases outside the gene matches: 10. The CDR3 loop spans 17 amino acids. The germline CDR1 and CDR2 sequences are SNHLY and FYNNEI. The CDR3 sequence is CASCVLAGGTNTDTQYF. CDR3 DNA: TGTGCCAGCTGTGTACTAGCGGGGGGGACTAACACAGATACGCAGTATTTT.

This clone was observed a handful of times. V is TRBV3-1 (or the pseudogene TRBV3-2) and J is TRBJ2-3; D is unclear. The CDR3 sequence is 11 residues long. Trimming took off 4 bases at V and 8 bases at J, with 7 bases between the two ends. The germline CDR1 and CDR2 sequences are LGHDT and YNNKEL (reference sequence). CDR3 sequence: CASSPGGTQYF. DNA for the CDR3: TGTGCCAGCAGCCCAGGTGGTACGCAGTATTTT.

The chain carries TRBV27 and TRBJ1-4; D is uncertain. The CDR3 has 14 residues. Trimming pared 5 bases from V and 8 bases from J, leaving 15 bases between. Germline-derived CDR1 and CDR2 are MNHEY and SMNVEV (reference sequence). As DNA, the CDR3 is TGTGCCAGCAGTCCCCTTTCCCCGAGGGAAAAACTGTTTTTT. Its protein product is CASSPLSPREKLFF.

The chain couples TRBV5-8 to TRBJ2-3, with TRBD2 as a possible D gene (6 bases). V was pared by 0 bases and J by 4 bases, with 9 bases between. Germline CDR1 is SGHTS and CDR2 is YDEGEE. The CDR3 is 14 residues long. For the CDR3, the DNA is TGTGCCAGCAGCTTGGGAGGAGGGGCAGATACGCAGTATTTT. It codes for CASSLGGGADTQYF.

The gene calls are TRBV28 and TRBJ2-7, with a tentative D call TRBD2 (6 bases). With 2 bases removed from V and 3 bases from J, the gap between germline ends came to 14 bases. The CDR3 runs 15 residues. Germline V gives CDR1 MDHEN, CDR2 SYDVKM. The CDR3: CASSLGRDMRYEQYF. The DNA for the CDR3 is TGTGCCAGCAGTTTAGGGCGGGATATGCGCTACGAGCAGTACTTC.

This chain connects TRBV11-2 to TRBJ1-6, with TRBD1 matching over 8 bases. Germline trimming cut 3 bases from V and 9 bases from J; bases unmatched to any gene: 10. The CDR3 loop spans 16 amino acids. Per germline, CDR1 SGHAT and CDR2 FQNNGV. The CDR3 nucleotides read TGTGCCAGCAGCTTGAGACAGGGGTCCTCGAGTTCACCCCTCCACTTT. It specifies CASSLRQGSSSSPLHF.

This rearrangement joins TRBV7-2 to TRBJ2-1; tentative D call: TRBD2 (5 bases). Germline V gene data show CDR1 as SGHTA and CDR2 as FQGNSA. This CDR3 comprises 15 residues. V dropped 1 base and J dropped 9 bases, with 16 bases sitting between them. CDR3 protein: CASSLEGSRRVEQFF. The CDR3 DNA follows: TGTGCCAGCAGCTTAGAGGGTTCTCGGCGGGTTGAGCAGTTCTTC.

The V and J genes are TRBV5-4 and TRBJ2-3, with D hard to call. The germline V gene has CDR1 SGHNT and CDR2 YYREEE (reference sequence). The ends were cut back, 1 base at V and 4 bases at J, with 4 bases in the middle. This CDR3 comprises 12 residues. The CDR3 spells CASSLNSDTQYF. The CDR3 DNA reads TGTGCCAGCAGCTTGAACTCAGATACGCAGTATTTT.

CDR3 sequence reads: CAWSKYQGVQAFF. For the CDR3, the DNA is TGTGCCTGGAGTAAATACCAGGGGGTCCAAGCTTTCTTT. The chain carries TRBV30 and TRBJ1-1, with 7 bases lining up with TRBD1. There are 13 residues in the CDR3. V was pared by 2 bases and J by 9 bases, with 9 bases of the junction left unmatched. CDR1 and CDR2 from the germline V gene are GTSNPN and SVGIG (reference sequence).

The rearrangement joins TRBV7-3 to TRBJ1-1; TRBD1 is a possible D gene (6 bases). This CDR3 is 14 amino acids long. Germline CDR1 is SGHTA and CDR2 is FQGTGA. V was trimmed by 0 bases and J by 1 base, leaving 6 bases between them. DNA of the CDR3: TGTGCCAGCAGCTTAACGGGACAGAACACTGAAGCTTTCTTT. This encodes CASSLTGQNTEAFF.

V is TRBV10-1 and J is TRBJ2-1, with 9 bases that match TRBD2. The CDR3 is made up of 15 amino acids. V dropped 8 bases and J dropped 3; count of bases not matched to a gene: 8. Germline values: CDR1 WNHNN, CDR2 SYGVQD (reference sequence). CDR3 sequence: CASRRTSVIYNEQFF. The DNA for the CDR3 is TGCGCCAGCCGCCGGACTAGCGTTATCTACAATGAGCAGTTCTTC.

This sequence joins TRBV24-1 and TRBJ1-2; D unresolved. In germline, CDR1 is KGHDR, CDR2 SFDVKD. V lost 0 bases and J lost 4, with 11 bases in between. CDR3 length: 15 residues. DNA for the CDR3: TGTGCCACCAGTGATTTGGGGCCCCGGGGCTATGGCTACACCTTC. It encodes CATSDLGPRGYGYTF.

The chain is built from TRBV28 and TRBJ1-5; D gene uncertain. The germline V gene encodes CDR1 MDHEN and CDR2 SYDVKM. Deletions cut 5 bases from V and 2 bases from J, with 7 bases between. CDR3 length: 13 residues. CDR3 coding DNA: TGTGCCAGCAGTCCCCATGGCAATCAGCCCCAGCATTTT. Translated, it gives CASSPHGNQPQHF.

V gene TRBV7-2 combines with J gene TRBJ2-3, with 7 bases matching TRBD1. V lost 5 bases, J lost 0 bases, and 8 bases stayed unmatched. Germline assignment: CDR1 SGHTA and CDR2 FQGNSA. CDR3 length: 16 residues. This CDR3 reads CASSRDPTGSTDTQYF. DNA of the CDR3: TGTGCCAGCAGCAGGGACCCGACAGGGAGCACAGATACGCAGTATTTT.

The chain uses TRBV19 and TRBJ1-3; D is perhaps TRBD1 (5 bases). Germline V gene data show CDR1 as LNHDA and CDR2 as SQIVND (reference sequence). The CDR3 runs 15 residues. Trimming left V 10 bases short and J 3 bases short, with 19 bases between. Here the CDR3 DNA reads TGTGCCACCGCTCCCGGGCAGGGCGGTGGAAACACCATATATTTT. Residues: CATAPGQGGGNTIYF.

The gene calls are TRBV18 and TRBJ2-7, with 8 bases fitting TRBD1. CDR1 is KGHSH and CDR2 is LQKENI in the germline V gene. The ends lost 2 bases at V and 1 base at J; junction bases unmatched: 4. There are 15 residues in the CDR3. The CDR3 region has the DNA TGTGCCAGCTCACCAGACCAGGGGGCTTCCTACGAGCAGTACTTC. Protein sequence: CASSPDQGASYEQYF.

The chain joins TRBV19 to TRBJ1-6, with D unresolved. Trimming cost V 6 bases and J 7 bases, with 19 bases left between them. The CDR3 is made up of 16 amino acids. Germline V CDR1 and CDR2: LNHDA, SQIVND (reference sequence). The CDR3 region is CASRSSLPGSNSPLHF. DNA of the CDR3: TGTGCCAGTAGATCCTCCCTCCCAGGTTCAAATTCACCCCTCCACTTT.